The T cell receptor beta chain under discussion was sequenced for a study of blood T cell repertoires in COVID-19. Study-level background: Nucleic acid was either cDNA or gDNA, and it came from T cells, B-cell-depleted T cells, or PBMCs.

This clone has a single count. Germline lookup yields CDR1 SGHRS and CDR2 YFSETQ. V was shortened by 0 bases and J by 4 bases, with 22 bases between the two germline ends. The CDR3 contains 18 residues. Per the authors' pipeline: By means of reference gene primer amplification, nucleated cell counts were estimated. Produced via immunoSEQ multiplex PCR; TCRdb's table is partial and in-frame only. Clonal size and the V and J genes are those of that table, whereas D and trimming came from the DNA. The sample has approximately 26,000 clones, about 76% seen once. Sequenced material: peripheral blood. The TCR comes from an elderly man with active or convalescent COVID-19. This chain joins TRBV5-1 and TRBJ1-1; TRBD1 might be the D (5 bases). For the CDR3, the DNA is TGCGCCAGCAGCTTGGGTACTATACGGAGGGACTCGAGCACTGAAGCTTTCTTT. This gives the protein CASSLGTIRRDSSTEAFF.